The following is a T cell receptor (beta chain) sequence with its context. The antigen is not known. The sample originates from a study of CD8+ T cells in alopecia areata. Across the whole study: Twice a day, 5 to 10 mg of oral tofacitinib was administered to treated patients.

Those with alopecia areata gave lesional scalp punch biopsies and peripheral blood. Following RNA extraction, reverse transcription yielded cDNA that acted as the sequencing template. The protocol was immunoSEQ multiplex PCR, while the TCRdb copy is restricted to in-frame clones and leaves out a portion. The table has about 150,000 clones, approximately 53% seen once. Broader study findings: Alopecia totalis/universalis scalp especially showed more expanded CD8+ clones than normal scalp.

Germline CDR1 is SQVTM and CDR2 is ANQGSEA. The V end was cut by 3 bases, the J end by 6 bases, with 11 bases between. This CDR3 comprises 12 residues. Sequencing used CD8+ T cells sorted from blood, obtained at week 0. V is TRBV29-1 and J is TRBJ1-2, with D maybe TRBD1 (6 bases). The sequence came from a human donor with alopecia areata. The CDR3 spells CSVDRGANGYTF. The DNA of the CDR3 is TGCAGCGTTGATCGGGGGGCGAATGGCTACACCTTC.